This T cell receptor beta chain originates from a study of identical twins. Points from the study as a whole: For out-of-frame alpha sequences shared by twins, low generation probability was in excess.

After template switching added a universal primer site, the resulting cDNA carried unique molecular identifiers. From the 5' RACE reads, TCRdb called clonotypes with MiXCR, one entry per CDR3 protein. The sample has just under 650,000 distinct CDR3 sequences, under 8.5% seen once. The J segment lost 1 base and the V segment lost 4 bases, leaving 7 bases of the junction unmatched. There are 19 residues in the CDR3. Germline CDR1 KGHDR, CDR2 SFDVKD. This clonotype was seen repeatedly, ten times or more. Its antigen is unknown. The same sample was also used in a study of yellow fever vaccine responses in identical twins.

The sequenced material came from PBMCs. This clonotype was obtained from a woman aged 18-29 years in good health. This chain connects TRBV24-1 to TRBJ2-3, with 16 bases aligning to TRBD2. The CDR3 loop is CATSETGTSGRAGTDTQYF. For the CDR3, the DNA is TGTGCCACCAGTGAGACCGGGACTAGCGGGAGGGCCGGCACAGATACGCAGTATTTT.